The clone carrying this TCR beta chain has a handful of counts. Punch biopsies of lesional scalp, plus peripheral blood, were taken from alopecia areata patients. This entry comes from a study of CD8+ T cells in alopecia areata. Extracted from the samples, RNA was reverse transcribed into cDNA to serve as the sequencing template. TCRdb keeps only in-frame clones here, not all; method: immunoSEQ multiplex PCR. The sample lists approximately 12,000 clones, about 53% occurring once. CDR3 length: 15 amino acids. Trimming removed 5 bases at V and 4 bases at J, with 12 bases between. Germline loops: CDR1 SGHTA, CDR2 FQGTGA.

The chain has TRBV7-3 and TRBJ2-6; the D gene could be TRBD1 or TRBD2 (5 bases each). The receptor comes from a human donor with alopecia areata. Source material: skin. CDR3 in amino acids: CASSLGGGGANVLTF. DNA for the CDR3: TGTGCCAGCAGCCTTGGGGGTGGAGGGGCCAACGTCCTGACTTTC.